The 20 T cell receptor beta chains given below trace back to one sample, sequenced in a study of blood T cell repertoires in COVID-19. Profiling relied on immunoSEQ multiplex PCR, and the TCRdb table lists in-frame clones only, not all of them. This table holds roughly 170,000 clones, approximately 79% found once. Material: peripheral blood. The origin of the receptors is a woman aged 80 or over with acute or convalescent COVID-19.

This clone was seen a single time. The rearrangement links TRBV29-1 to TRBJ2-2; 7 bases map to TRBD1. This CDR3 spans 12 amino acids. Per the germline V gene, CDR1 is SQVTM and CDR2 is ANQGSEA. J was trimmed by 7 bases and V by 7 bases; bases with no gene match: 6. The CDR3 region is CSATGQVGELFF. CDR3 DNA sequence: TGCAGCGCAACCGGACAGGTCGGGGAGCTGTTTTTT.

This sequence joins TRBV5-4 and TRBJ2-5; 8 nucleotides line up with TRBD2. The ends lost 4 bases at V and 4 bases at J; junction bases unmatched: 12. The CDR3 has 16 amino acids. CDR1 and CDR2 (germline): SGHNT, YYREEE (reference sequence). The CDR3 nucleotides are TGTGCCAGCAGCCCCCAGAACGGGCGGGAGGCAGAGACCCAGTACTTC. It specifies CASSPQNGREAETQYF.

The CDR3 DNA reads TGTGCCAGCAGACAGGGTGGATACTATGGCTACACCTTC. Translation gives CASRQGGYYGYTF. This chain links TRBV28 with TRBJ1-2; maybe TRBD1 (6 bases). From germline, CDR1 is MDHEN and CDR2 SYDVKM. V lost 6 bases and J lost 3, with 11 bases in between. The CDR3 runs to 13 residues.

This chain uses TRBV6-5 with TRBJ1-3; 8 bases are shared with TRBD1. The J segment lost 2 bases and the V segment lost 6 bases, leaving 3 bases of the junction unmatched. Germline-derived CDR1 and CDR2 are MNHEY and SVGAGI. This CDR3 has 14 residues. In nucleotides, the CDR3 is TGTGCCAGCAGCTCGACAGGGGCTGGAAACACCATATATTTT. As protein: CASSSTGAGNTIYF.

A few counts support this clone. The chain combines TRBV5-1 with TRBJ2-5; 7 bases are shared with TRBD2. Germline V gene lookup returns CDR1 SGHRS and CDR2 YFSETQ. V lost 2 bases to trimming and J lost 3 bases; unmatched junction nucleotides: 7. The CDR3 extends over 15 amino acids. CDR3 in amino acids: CASSLGTTLEETQYF. The CDR3 DNA reads as TGCGCCAGCAGCTTAGGGACTACGTTGGAAGAGACCCAGTACTTC.

The CDR3 loop is CASSYSQGYEQYF. CDR3 sequence (DNA): TGCGCCAGCAGTTATTCTCAGGGCTACGAGCAGTACTTC. The chain links TRBV5-1 to TRBJ2-7, with a possible D match to TRBD1 (5 bases). This CDR3 spans 13 amino acids. Trimming took 5 bases from V and 3 from J, leaving 12 bases between them. CDR1 and CDR2 (germline): SGHRS, YFSETQ.

The V and J genes are TRBV2 and TRBJ1-5, with a possible D match to TRBD1 (5 bases). The germline gives CDR1 SNHLY, CDR2 FYNNEI. This CDR3 region has 15 residues. The V end lost 4 bases, the J end lost 3 bases, and 13 bases lay between the germline ends. CDR3 in amino acids: CASSVDVRDNQPQHF. DNA of the CDR3: TGTGCCAGCAGTGTCGATGTCAGGGACAATCAGCCCCAGCATTTT. The variable domain in full, completed from reference TRBV2 and TRBJ1-5, reads EPEVTQTPSHQVTQMGQEVILRCVPISNHLYFYWYRQILGQKVEFLVSFYNNEISEKSEIFDDQFSVERPDGSNFTLKIRSTKLEDSAMYFCASSVDVRDNQPQHFGDGTRLSIL.

The gene calls are TRBV2 and TRBJ1-1; 9 positions agree with TRBD1. The trim removed 6 bases at V and 4 bases at J, leaving 6 bases unmatched. The length of the CDR3 is 14 residues. Germline V gene sequence: CDR1 SNHLY, CDR2 FYNNEI. CDR3 in amino acids: CASSLGQGSTEAFF. The CDR3 DNA follows: TGTGCCAGCAGCCTGGGACAGGGAAGCACTGAAGCTTTCTTT.

In its sample, this clone was seen once. The J gene is TRBJ2-1, the V gene TRBV20-1; a weak D match, TRBD1 (6 bases). The V end lost 6 bases, the J end lost 6 bases, and 6 bases lay between the germline ends. CDR1 and CDR2 (germline): DFQATT, SNEGSKA (reference sequence). The CDR3 consists of 10 residues. The CDR3 loop reads CSAGANEQFF. The CDR3 DNA is TGCAGTGCGGGGGCCAATGAGCAGTTCTTC.

The chain recombines TRBV3-1 (or the pseudogene TRBV3-2) with TRBJ1-1, with D uncertain. Germline V gene lookup returns CDR1 LGHDT and CDR2 YNNKEL (reference sequence). CDR3 length equals 14 residues. Trimming left V 4 bases short and J 1 base short, with 10 bases between. CDR3 amino acids: CASSPGSGNTEAFF. DNA of the CDR3: TGTGCCAGCAGCCCTGGTTCCGGGAACACTGAAGCTTTCTTT.

The chain has TRBV30 and TRBJ2-3; TRBD1 might be the D (5 bases). This CDR3 comprises 14 residues. The V and J ends lost 3 bases and 0 bases respectively, with 10 bases between them. Germline V lookup: CDR1 GTSNPN, CDR2 SVGIG (reference sequence). CDR3 in amino acids: CAWSQGISTDTQYF. The CDR3, as DNA: TGTGCCTGGAGCCAGGGAATTAGCACAGATACGCAGTATTTT. Complete variable domain (other parts from reference TRBV30 and TRBJ2-3): SQTIHQWPATLVQPVGSPLSLECTVEGTSNPNLYWYRQAAGRGLQLLFYSVGIGQISSEVPQNLSASRPQDRQFILSSKKLLLSDSGFYLCAWSQGISTDTQYFGPGTRLTVL.

The V call is TRBV6-5, the J call TRBJ1-3, with D hard to call. V lost 0 bases, J lost 4 bases, and 10 bases lay in between. CDR1 is MNHEY and CDR2 is SVGAGI in the germline V gene. This CDR3 spans 15 amino acids. Here the CDR3 DNA reads TGTGCCAGCAGTTACTCCCGGACTGCCGGAAACACCATATATTTT. Its translation is CASSYSRTAGNTIYF.

In its sample, this clone was seen once. V and J are TRBV9 and TRBJ1-2; 11 nucleotides line up with TRBD1. The CDR3 has 12 residues. CDR1 and CDR2 from the germline V gene are SGDLS and YYNGEE. With 4 bases clipped from V and 8 bases from J, the junction kept 1 base outside the gene matches. CDR3 amino acids: CASSRTGGGYTF. For the CDR3, the DNA is TGTGCCAGCAGCCGGACAGGGGGCGGCTACACCTTC.

The chain is built from TRBV19 and TRBJ1-5; TRBD1 agrees at 8 bases. J gave up 6 bases and V 5 bases, and 9 bases lay outside the gene matches. CDR3 length: 15 residues. The germline V gene has CDR1 LNHDA and CDR2 SQIVND (reference sequence). The CDR3 sequence: CASSPRTGTGQPQHF. The CDR3 DNA follows: TGTGCCAGTAGTCCGAGGACAGGGACTGGTCAGCCCCAGCATTTT.

This chain uses TRBV12-3 or TRBV12-4 with TRBJ1-2, with D possibly TRBD1 on 5 matching bases. The CDR3 runs to 13 residues. The germline V and J ends were trimmed by 3 bases and 2 bases, with 7 bases remaining between them. The CDR3 coding sequence is TGTGCCAGCAGTTTGGGGCAGAACTATGGCTACACCTTC. It codes for CASSLGQNYGYTF.

The V and J genes are TRBV10-2 and TRBJ2-7; 9 bases line up with TRBD2. V dropped 0 bases and J dropped 0; count of bases not matched to a gene: 6. Germline V CDR1 and CDR2: WSHSY, SAAADI. The CDR3 covers 17 residues. The CDR3, as DNA: TGCGCCAGCAGTGAGTCTCGGCTAGCGGGGCACTCCTACGAGCAGTACTTC. Its protein is CASSESRLAGHSYEQYF.

This sequence joins TRBV5-1 and TRBJ1-1; the match to TRBD1 covers 9 bases. Germline CDR1 reads SGHRS; CDR2 reads YFSETQ. Germline trimming cut 4 bases from V and 7 bases from J; bases unmatched to any gene: 11. CDR3 length: 15 residues. CDR3 DNA sequence: TGCGCCAGCAGCCCCATCCCGGGACAGGGATTTGAAGCTTTCTTT. Translation gives CASSPIPGQGFEAFF.

The rearrangement links TRBV3-1 (or the pseudogene TRBV3-2) to TRBJ2-2; D not certain. The V gene's germline CDR1 is LGHDT and CDR2 YNNKEL (reference sequence). Trimming took 4 bases from V and 0 from J, leaving 9 bases between them. CDR3 length equals 15 residues. CDR3 nucleotides: TGTGCCAGCAGCCTTAGCAGTTCGAACACCGGGGAGCTGTTTTTT. Residues: CASSLSSSNTGELFF.

This clone has just one count. This chain joins TRBV5-6 and TRBJ2-5; 7 nucleotides agree with TRBD2. CDR3 length: 15 residues. Germline trimming cut 6 bases from V and 4 bases from J; bases unmatched to any gene: 12. The germline V gene has CDR1 SGHDT and CDR2 YYEEEE. The CDR3 DNA follows: TGTGCCAGCATCGAACACGGGGGGAGTCGAGAGACCCAGTACTTC. Protein product: CASIEHGGSRETQYF.

The chain combines TRBV28 with TRBJ2-7, with TRBD1 identical over 7 bases. Germline-derived CDR1 and CDR2 are MDHEN and SYDVKM. After removal of 6 bases from V and 6 bases from J, the junction contained 5 bases not matched to a gene. This CDR3 spans 12 amino acids. The CDR3 spells CASRRQGLEQYF. CDR3 in DNA: TGTGCCAGCAGGAGACAGGGCCTCGAGCAGTACTTC.